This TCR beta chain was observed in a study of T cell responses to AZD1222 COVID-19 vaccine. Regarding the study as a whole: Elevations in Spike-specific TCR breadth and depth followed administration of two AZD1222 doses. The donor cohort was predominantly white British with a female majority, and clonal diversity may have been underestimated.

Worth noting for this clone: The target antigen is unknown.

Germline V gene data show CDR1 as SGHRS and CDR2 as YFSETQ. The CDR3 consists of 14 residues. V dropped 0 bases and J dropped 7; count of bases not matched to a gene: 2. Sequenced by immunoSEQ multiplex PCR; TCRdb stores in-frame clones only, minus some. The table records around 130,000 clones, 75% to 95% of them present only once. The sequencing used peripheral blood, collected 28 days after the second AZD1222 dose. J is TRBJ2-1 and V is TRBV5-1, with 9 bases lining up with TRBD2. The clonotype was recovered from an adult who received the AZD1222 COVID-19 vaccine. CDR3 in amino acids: CASSLGLAGNEQFF. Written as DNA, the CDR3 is TGCGCCAGCAGCTTGGGTCTAGCGGGGAATGAGCAGTTCTTC.